This T cell receptor (beta chain) was captured by sequencing in a study of long-term antiretroviral therapy in people with HIV. Survey-level immunoSEQ v3.0 assays were run. A per-sample goal of about 40,000-55,000 T-cell genomes was targeted by sequencing. TCRdb's copy holds only in-frame clones and misses some; the assay was immunoSEQ multiplex PCR. The sample lists about 32,000 clones; approximately 85% were seen once. Post-ART PBMC samples numbered at least two per donor, and pre-ART ones at least one. CDR3 length: 20 amino acids. V lost 0 bases, J lost 1 base, and 14 bases stayed unmatched. The germline gives CDR1 SGHDN, CDR2 FVKESK.

J is TRBJ1-2 and V is TRBV14, with 10 positions matching TRBD1. The source material was unsorted PBMCs, sampled about 3.4 years after starting antiretroviral therapy. The sequence derives from a man younger than 35 with HIV. CDR3 DNA sequence: TGTGCCAGCAGCCAAGAAGCGGGACAGGGGCACCTCGATATTAACTATGGCTACACCTTC. Residues: CASSQEAGQGHLDINYGYTF.